Following are 16 T cell receptor beta chains from one sample sequenced in a study of T cells in Graves' hyperthyroidism and ophthalmopathy. Amplification of TCR beta CDR3 regions was performed using RNA transcripts as template. In the first-round RT-PCR of the TCR CDR3, the HTBI primer set was used. TCRdb recomputed calls from the multiplex PCR reads with MiXCR, one row per CDR3 protein. The sample lists 300,000 to 400,000 distinct CDR3 sequences; under 25% were seen once. Sequencing input: blood. The receptors come from a woman between 45 and 65 years old with Graves' hyperthyroidism.

The rearrangement joins TRBV10-3 to TRBJ2-1; D remains ambiguous. Trimming stripped 0 bases from V and 6 bases from J, with 9 bases between. The CDR3 has 14 residues. Germline V gives CDR1 ENHRY, CDR2 SYGVKD. The CDR3 DNA follows: TGTGCCATCAGTGAGTCCTTGTTGAGCAATGAGCAGTTCTTC. Translating it yields CAISESLLSNEQFF.

The chain combines TRBV9 with TRBJ2-4; D call uncertain. CDR1 is SGDLS, CDR2 YYNGEE, per germline. V was clipped by 4 bases and J by 9 bases, with 11 bases between them. The CDR3 runs 12 residues. CDR3 sequence (DNA): TGTGCCAGCAGCTCCCCGCTTGGCATTCAGTACTTC. As protein: CASSSPLGIQYF.

This clonotype was counted ten times or more. The chain has TRBV18 and TRBJ1-2; D is undetermined. Trimming removed 2 bases from V and 0 bases from J, with 13 bases in between. Germline loops: CDR1 KGHSH, CDR2 LQKENI. The CDR3 length is 16 residues. The CDR3 DNA follows: TGTGCCAGCTCACCAGTTGAAGGCAGAGCTAACTATGGCTACACCTTC. Translated: CASSPVEGRANYGYTF. Filled out from reference TRBV18 and TRBJ1-2, the complete variable domain reads NAGVMQNPRHLVRRRGQEARLRCSPMKGHSHVYWYRQLPEEGLKFMVYLQKENIIDESGMPKERFSAEFPKEGPSILRIQQVVRGDSAAYFCASSPVEGRANYGYTFGSGTRLTVV.

This clonotype was counted a few times. This chain joins TRBV12-5 and TRBJ2-2; D may be TRBD2 (6 bases). The CDR3 loop spans 14 amino acids. Germline values: CDR1 LGHNT, CDR2 FRNRAP. Trimming left V 5 bases short and J 2 bases short, with 9 bases between. This CDR3 is CASGAGNNTGELFF. For the CDR3, the DNA is TGTGCTAGTGGTGCGGGGAATAACACCGGGGAGCTGTTTTTT.

This clonotype was seen repeatedly, ten times or more. J is TRBJ2-3 and V is TRBV11-2; perhaps TRBD2 as D (6 bases). V dropped 2 bases and J dropped 1 base, with 13 bases sitting between them. There are 16 residues in the CDR3. CDR1 and CDR2 (germline): SGHAT, FQNNGV. The CDR3 reads CASSLSGVGGTDTQYF. In DNA form, the CDR3 reads TGTGCCAGCAGCTTATCGGGGGTTGGGGGCACAGATACGCAGTATTTT.

V usage is TRBV20-1 and J usage is TRBJ2-6; D ambiguous. Trimming removed 3 bases at V and 1 base at J, with 4 bases between. This CDR3 has 13 residues. CDR1 is DFQATT, CDR2 SNEGSKA, per germline (reference sequence). The CDR3 reads CSASTSGANVLTF. Written as DNA, the CDR3 is TGCAGTGCTAGTACGTCTGGGGCCAACGTCCTGACTTTC.

This clonotype was observed many times. The chain has TRBV7-8 and TRBJ1-1; 9 bases are shared with TRBD1. The CDR3 length is 15 residues. V shed 3 bases, J shed 3 bases, and the junction held 5 bases outside the gene matches. CDR1 and CDR2 from the germline V gene are SGHVS and FQNEAQ. CDR3: CASSFKQGADTEAFF. As DNA, the CDR3 is TGTGCCAGCAGCTTTAAACAGGGGGCAGACACTGAAGCTTTCTTT.

This clonotype has ten or more counts. V is TRBV11-2 and J is TRBJ2-7; the match to TRBD1 covers 8 bases. The CDR3 length is 13 residues. J gave up 3 bases and V 8 bases, and 6 bases lay outside the gene matches. Germline V CDR1 and CDR2: SGHAT, FQNNGV. The chain's CDR3 is CASVGTGLYEQYF. The CDR3 DNA reads as TGTGCCAGCGTCGGGACAGGACTCTACGAGCAGTACTTC.

This clonotype occurred many times. The rearrangement joins TRBV3-1 to TRBJ2-1, with 12 bases that match TRBD2. The CDR3 sequence is 15 residues long. The ends lost 4 bases at V and 5 bases at J; junction bases unmatched: 3. CDR1 LGHDT and CDR2 YNNKEL come from the germline V gene (reference sequence). Here the CDR3 reads CASSPSGRGHNEQFF. The DNA of the CDR3 is TGTGCCAGCAGCCCTAGCGGGAGGGGCCACAATGAGCAGTTCTTC.

This clonotype was seen a few times. V gene TRBV5-1 combines with J gene TRBJ1-2; the match to TRBD1 covers 9 bases. CDR1 is SGHRS and CDR2 is YFSETQ in the germline V gene. The V and J ends lost 3 bases and 7 bases, in that order; junction bases with no gene match: 7. The CDR3 runs to 14 residues. CDR3 sequence reads: CASSSGGTGSGYTF. CDR3 nucleotide sequence: TGCGCCAGCAGCTCCGGTGGGACAGGGTCTGGCTACACCTTC.

This clonotype was found many times. The chain recombines TRBV5-1 with TRBJ2-3; no firm D call. V was shortened by 3 bases and J by 2 bases, with 4 bases between the two germline ends. Germline V gives CDR1 SGHRS, CDR2 YFSETQ. The CDR3 length is 12 residues. This chain's CDR3 is CASSSPTDTQYF. CDR3 sequence (DNA): TGCGCCAGCAGCTCACCCACAGATACGCAGTATTTT.

Many counts were recorded for this clonotype. The J gene is TRBJ1-1, the V gene TRBV2; 10 positions agree with TRBD1. The CDR3 sequence is 13 residues long. Germline values: CDR1 SNHLY, CDR2 FYNNEI. The V gene end was trimmed by 10 bases and the J gene end by 4 bases; junction bases not matched to a gene: 6. The CDR3 region is CANRQGASTEAFF. In DNA form, the CDR3 reads TGTGCCAACCGACAGGGGGCTAGCACTGAAGCTTTCTTT. The complete variable domain, with remaining parts taken from reference TRBV2 and TRBJ1-1, reads EPEVTQTPSHQVTQMGQEVILRCVPISNHLYFYWYRQILGQKVEFLVSFYNNEISEKSEIFDDQFSVERPDGSNFTLKIRSTKLEDSAMYFCANRQGASTEAFFGQGTRLTVV.

This clonotype has at least ten counts. The chain joins TRBV3-1 to TRBJ2-7; 7 nucleotides align to TRBD1. From germline, CDR1 is LGHDT and CDR2 YNNKEL (reference sequence). Trimming at V came to 4 bases and at J to 3 bases, leaving 3 bases not matched to a gene. The CDR3 extends over 13 amino acids. In nucleotides, the CDR3 is TGTGCCAGCAGCCCTCGGACAGGCTACGAGCAGTACTTC. This sequence encodes CASSPRTGYEQYF.

This chain connects TRBV12-3 or TRBV12-4 to TRBJ1-1; D unresolved. Deletions cut 4 bases from V and 1 base from J, with 7 bases between. CDR3 length: 13 amino acids. In DNA form, the CDR3 reads TGTGCCAGCAGTTCAGTGAGGAACACTGAAGCTTTCTTT. Translated: CASSSVRNTEAFF.

This clonotype was counted many times. The chain employs TRBV20-1 and TRBJ2-3, with D perhaps TRBD1 (6 bases). The CDR3 spans 15 residues. V was shortened by 4 bases and J by 3 bases, with 17 bases between the two germline ends. Germline loops: CDR1 DFQATT, CDR2 SNEGSKA (reference sequence). The CDR3 protein is CSAIPGALGTDTQYF. The CDR3 coding sequence is TGCAGTGCTATCCCAGGGGCCTTGGGAACAGATACGCAGTATTTT.

As concerns this clonotype: At one end, the junction sequence differs from germline, possibly due to a read error. V and J are TRBV6-2 or TRBV6-3 and TRBJ2-5; the match to TRBD1 covers 9 bases. The CDR3 runs 16 residues. The V gene's germline CDR1 is MNHEY and CDR2 SVGEGT. CDR3 coding DNA: TGTGCCAGCAGTTCCCCCGGGACAGGGCTCCAAGAGACCCGGTACTTC. Its protein product is CASSSPGTGLQETRYF.